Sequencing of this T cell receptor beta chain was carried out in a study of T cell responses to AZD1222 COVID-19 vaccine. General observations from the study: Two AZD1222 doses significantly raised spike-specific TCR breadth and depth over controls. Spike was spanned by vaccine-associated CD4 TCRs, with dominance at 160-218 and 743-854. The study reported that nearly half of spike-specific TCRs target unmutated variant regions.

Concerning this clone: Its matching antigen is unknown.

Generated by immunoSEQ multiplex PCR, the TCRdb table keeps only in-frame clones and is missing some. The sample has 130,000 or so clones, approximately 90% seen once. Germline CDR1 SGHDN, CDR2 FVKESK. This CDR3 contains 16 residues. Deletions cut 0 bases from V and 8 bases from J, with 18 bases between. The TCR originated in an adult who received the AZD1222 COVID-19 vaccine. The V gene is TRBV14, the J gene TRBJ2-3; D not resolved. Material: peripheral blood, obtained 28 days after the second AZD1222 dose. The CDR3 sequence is CASSQDSFRVTGTQYF. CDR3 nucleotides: TGTGCCAGCAGCCAAGATAGCTTCCGGGTAACCGGTACGCAGTATTTT.